This T cell receptor (beta chain) was captured by sequencing in a study of T cells after yellow fever vaccination. Findings and caveats of the study: Most primary-vaccination clones recurred post-booster (roughly 96% CD4, around 86% CD8).

TCRdb used MiXCR to reprocess the 5' RACE reads, holding one entry per CDR3 protein. The sample lists a few hundred thousand distinct CDR3 sequences, 15% to 20% seen once, with around an eighth in the top ten. This clonotype turned up a few times. No antigen is known for it. Between the trimmed V and J ends, which lost 4 bases and 7 bases, there was a span of 13 bases. Germline loops: CDR1 DFQATT, CDR2 SNEGSKA (reference sequence). This CDR3 spans 13 amino acids. This chain joins TRBV20-1 and TRBJ2-2, with D perhaps matching TRBD1 (6 bases). The TCR sequence derives from a man aged 25 to 40 who received the YFV17D yellow fever vaccine. The sample here was PBMCs, taken 15 days after the yellow fever booster vaccination. The DNA for the CDR3 is TGCAGTGCTACAGGGGCCTACAGCGGGGAGCTGTTTTTT. Its translation is CSATGAYSGELFF.